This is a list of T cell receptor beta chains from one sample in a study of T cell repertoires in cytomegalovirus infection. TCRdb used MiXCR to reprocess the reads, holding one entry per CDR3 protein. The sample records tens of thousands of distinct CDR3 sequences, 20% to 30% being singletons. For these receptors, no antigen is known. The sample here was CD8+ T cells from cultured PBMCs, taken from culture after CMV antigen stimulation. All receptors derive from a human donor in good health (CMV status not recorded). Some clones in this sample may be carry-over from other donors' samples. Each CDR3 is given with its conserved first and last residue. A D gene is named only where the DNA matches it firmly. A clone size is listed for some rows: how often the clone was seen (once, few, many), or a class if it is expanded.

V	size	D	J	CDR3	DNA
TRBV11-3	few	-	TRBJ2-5	CASSLGSTAGQETQYF	TGTGCCAGCAGCTTAGGCAGTACGGCGGGGCAAGAGACCCAGTACTTC
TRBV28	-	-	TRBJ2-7	CASSLWGSYEQYF	TGTGCCAGCAGTTTATGGGGTAGCTACGAGCAGTACTTC
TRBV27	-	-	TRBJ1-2	CASSPLGVGYGYTF	TGTGCCAGCAGTCCCCTAGGGGTTGGCTATGGCTACACCTTC
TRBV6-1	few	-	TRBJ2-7	CASSASSSYEQYF	TGTGCCAGCAGTGCCAGTAGCTCCTACGAGCAGTACTTC
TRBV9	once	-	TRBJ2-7	CASSVGGSTVGTGEQYF	TGTGCCAGCAGCGTAGGAGGTTCAACGGTGGGTACGGGGGAGCAGTACTTC
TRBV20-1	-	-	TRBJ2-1	CSAREQGGSYNEQFF	TGCAGTGCTAGAGAACAAGGGGGCTCCTACAATGAGCAGTTCTTC
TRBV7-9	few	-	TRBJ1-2	CASSQEGDGYTF	TGTGCCAGCAGTCAGGAGGGGGATGGCTACACCTTC
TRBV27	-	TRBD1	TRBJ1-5	CASSETGGGGQPQHF	TGTGCCAGCAGTGAAACAGGGGGCGGGGGTCAGCCCCAGCATTTT
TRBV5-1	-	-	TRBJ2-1	CAKRNEQFF	TGCGCCAAGAGGAATGAGCAGTTCTTC
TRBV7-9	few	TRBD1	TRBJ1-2	CASSVDREVGYTF	TGTGCCAGCAGCGTAGACAGGGAGGTTGGCTACACCTTC
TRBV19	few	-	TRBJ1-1	CASSTTRYTEAFF	TGTGCCAGTAGTACCACGCGGTACACTGAAGCTTTCTTT
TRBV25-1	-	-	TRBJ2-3	CASSGAGTPADTQYF	TGTGCCAGCAGTGGCGCCGGGACCCCGGCGGATACGCAGTATTTT
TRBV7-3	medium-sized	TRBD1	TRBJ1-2	CASSSTGVGGYTF	TGTGCCAGCAGCTCTACAGGGGTGGGAGGCTACACCTTC
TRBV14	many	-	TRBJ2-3	CASSQIGGGGADTQYF	TGTGCCAGCAGCCAAATAGGCGGTGGCGGGGCAGATACGCAGTATTTT
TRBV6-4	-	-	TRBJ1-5	CASSDTPQYSNQPQHF	TGTGCCAGCAGTGATACCCCACAGTATAGCAATCAGCCCCAGCATTTT
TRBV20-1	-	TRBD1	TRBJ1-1	CSASGIPTGTEAFF	TGCAGTGCTAGCGGCATACCGACAGGGACTGAAGCTTTCTTT
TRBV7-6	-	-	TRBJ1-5	CASSSWGFSNQPQHF	TGTGCCAGCAGCTCATGGGGGTTTAGCAATCAGCCCCAGCATTTT
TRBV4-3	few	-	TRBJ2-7	CASSADRTPSYEQYF	TGCGCCAGCAGCGCTGACAGAACTCCCTCCTACGAGCAGTACTTC